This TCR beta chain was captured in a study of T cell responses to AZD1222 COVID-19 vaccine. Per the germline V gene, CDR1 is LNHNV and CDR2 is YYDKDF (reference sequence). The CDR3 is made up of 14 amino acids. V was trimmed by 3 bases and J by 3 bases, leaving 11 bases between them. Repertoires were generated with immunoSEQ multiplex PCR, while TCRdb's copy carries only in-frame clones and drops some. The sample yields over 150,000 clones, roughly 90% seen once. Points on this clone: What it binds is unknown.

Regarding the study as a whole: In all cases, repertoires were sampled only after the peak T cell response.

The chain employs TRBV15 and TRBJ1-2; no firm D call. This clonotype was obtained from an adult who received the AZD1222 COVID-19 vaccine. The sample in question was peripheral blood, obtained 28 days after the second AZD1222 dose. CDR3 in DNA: TGTGCCACCAGCAGCCTGAGTAGCGACTATGGCTACACCTTC. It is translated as CATSSLSSDYGYTF.